Included here is one T cell receptor beta chain sequence, with context. The PCR made use of 60 Vbeta and 13 Jbeta primers. Clones were read by immunoSEQ multiplex PCR, and TCRdb kept only the in-frame ones, dropping some. The data hold roughly 180,000 clones, with about 77% observed a single time. The sample originates from a study of cytomegalovirus exposure and HLA in healthy donors. Trimming took 6 bases from V and 4 from J; bases not matched to a gene: 9. Germline loops: CDR1 WSHSY, CDR2 SAAADI. There are 15 residues in the CDR3. The chain couples TRBV10-2 to TRBJ2-7; 10 bases are shared with TRBD2. Sequencing was performed on PBMCs. This TCR derives from a female donor in good health and CMV-seronegative. The chain's CDR3 is CASRSSSGGSYEQYF. The CDR3 nucleotides are TGCGCCAGCAGGTCCTCTAGCGGGGGCTCGTACGAGCAGTACTTC.